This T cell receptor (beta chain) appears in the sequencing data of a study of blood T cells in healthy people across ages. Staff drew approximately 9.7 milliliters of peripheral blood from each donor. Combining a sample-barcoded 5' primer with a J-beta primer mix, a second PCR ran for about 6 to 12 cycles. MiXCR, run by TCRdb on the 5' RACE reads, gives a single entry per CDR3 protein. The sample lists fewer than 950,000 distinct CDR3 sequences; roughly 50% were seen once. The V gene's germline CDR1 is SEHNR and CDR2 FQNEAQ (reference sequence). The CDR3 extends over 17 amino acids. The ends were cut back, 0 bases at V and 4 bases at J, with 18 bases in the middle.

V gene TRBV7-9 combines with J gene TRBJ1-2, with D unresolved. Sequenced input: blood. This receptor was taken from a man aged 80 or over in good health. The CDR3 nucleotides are TGTGCCAGCAGCTTAGCGACCCCCCGGGAGTTCGGCTATGGCTACACCTTC. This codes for CASSLATPREFGYGYTF.